These 12 T cell receptor beta chains share one sample of origin, sequenced in a study of memory CD4+ T cells and cytomegalovirus serostatus. Using immunoSEQ multiplex PCR, the repertoire was profiled, and TCRdb retains in-frame clones only, with some absent. Here the sample spans 50,000 to 65,000 clones, roughly 78% being singletons. The sort gate was single viable CD3+CD4+CD8-CD45RO+ cells for memory CD4+ T cells. The source material was memory CD4+ T cells from blood. These receptors originate from an adult in good health and CMV-seronegative.

V gene TRBV12-2 combines with J gene TRBJ2-5; TRBD2 is the table's D call and was not checked against the DNA. TRBV12-2 is flagged as a pseudogene. This CDR3 spans 15 amino acids. In nucleotides, the CDR3 is TGTGCAAGTCCCGGACTAGCGGGGATTCAAGAGACCCAGTACTTC. Residues: CASPGLAGIQETQYF.

This sequence joins TRBV2 and TRBJ1-2, with D perhaps TRBD1 (5 bases). Germline loops: CDR1 SNHLY, CDR2 FYNNEI. V lost 2 bases and J 12 bases, leaving 16 bases between the germline ends. This CDR3 is built from 13 residues. The DNA of the CDR3 is TGTGCCAGCAGTGAAAGCAGGGTGCCCCGGGACACCTTC. Its translation is CASSESRVPRDTF.

The chain joins TRBV29-1 to TRBJ2-1, with 8 nucleotides matching TRBD2. Germline V gene sequence: CDR1 SQVTM, CDR2 ANQGSEA. J was trimmed by 2 bases and V by 4 bases; bases with no gene match: 7. The CDR3 is 15 amino acids. The CDR3 protein is CSVVLLAGAYNEQFF. CDR3 coding DNA: TGCAGCGTTGTCCTTCTAGCGGGCGCCTACAATGAGCAGTTCTTC.

The rearrangement uses TRBV9 and TRBJ1-5; no firm D call. The CDR3 is 15 amino acids. Trimming pared 4 bases from V and 0 bases from J, leaving 11 bases between. From germline, CDR1 is SGDLS and CDR2 YYNGEE. As DNA, the CDR3 is TGTGCCAGCAGCCTGTCAGGAGGTAGCAATCAGCCCCAGCATTTT. Translation: CASSLSGGSNQPQHF.

The rearrangement uses TRBV10-3 and TRBJ1-2; D possibly corresponds to TRBD1 (5 bases). The CDR3 has 15 amino acids. Trimming pared 0 bases from V and 3 bases from J, leaving 11 bases between. Per the germline V gene, CDR1 is ENHRY and CDR2 is SYGVKD. This CDR3 is CAISESRDGHYGYTF. The CDR3 coding sequence is TGTGCCATCAGTGAGTCCCGGGACGGACACTATGGCTACACCTTC.

CDR3 loop: CASSPGQGLLDYEQYF. For the CDR3, the DNA is TGTGCCAGCAGCCCGGGACAGGGTTTATTGGACTACGAGCAGTACTTC. This rearrangement joins TRBV7-6 to TRBJ2-7, with TRBD1 matching over 9 bases. Germline CDR1 is SGHVS and CDR2 is FNYEAQ. The V segment lost 5 bases and the J segment 3 bases; nucleotides outside the gene matches: 11. CDR3 length: 16 amino acids.

In the case of this clone: Its ends do not fully match the called genes, so a read error is possible. The rearrangement joins TRBV20-1 to TRBJ1-1; 7 bases are a match to TRBD1. Germline loops: CDR1 DFQATT, CDR2 SNEGSKA (reference sequence). The CDR3 has 9 amino acids. For the CDR3, the DNA is TGCAGTGCTAGCCGACAGGGTAGCTTT. Its translation is CSASRQGSF.

The chain links TRBV5-1 to TRBJ2-7; TRBD1 matches at 7 bases. The CDR3 is made up of 15 amino acids. The junction had 13 bases not matched to a gene; V was cut back by 4 bases and J by 6 bases. Germline lookup yields CDR1 SGHRS and CDR2 YFSETQ. In DNA, the CDR3 is TGCGCCAGCAGCGTGGGACAGACAGGAAGCTCCGAGCAGTACTTC. This encodes CASSVGQTGSSEQYF.

There are a few counts of this clone. This chain connects TRBV5-1 to TRBJ2-1; 11 nucleotides agree with TRBD2. In germline, CDR1 is SGHRS, CDR2 YFSETQ. The CDR3 extends over 16 amino acids. V lost 2 bases and J lost 3; bases outside the gene matches: 4. The CDR3 sequence is CASSFAGLAGYNEQFF. In nucleotides, the CDR3 is TGCGCCAGCAGCTTCGCCGGACTAGCGGGCTACAATGAGCAGTTCTTC.

V and J are TRBV5-4 and TRBJ2-3; 10 bases match TRBD2. The CDR3 is made up of 16 amino acids. Germline CDR1 SGHNT, CDR2 YYREEE (reference sequence). The V and J ends lost 4 bases and 0 bases, in that order; junction bases with no gene match: 5. The CDR3 coding sequence is TGTGCCAGCAGCACAGCGGGGGGGAGAAGCACAGATACGCAGTATTTT. Encoded protein: CASSTAGGRSTDTQYF.

The sample holds a few counts of this clone. The V gene is TRBV28, the J gene TRBJ1-5, with 7 bases identical to TRBD1. The germline V gene has CDR1 MDHEN and CDR2 SYDVKM. This CDR3 has 15 residues. V was pared by 2 bases and J by 4 bases, with 5 bases of the junction left unmatched. CDR3: CASSLKQGWNQPQHF. CDR3 bases: TGTGCCAGCAGTTTAAAACAGGGGTGGAATCAGCCCCAGCATTTT.

The table lists this clone with a count of one. This chain connects TRBV6-5 to TRBJ1-1, with 7 bases that match TRBD1. Germline V gives CDR1 MNHEY, CDR2 SVGAGI. This CDR3 has 15 residues. After removal of 1 base from V and 6 bases from J, the junction contained 8 bases not matched to a gene. DNA for the CDR3: TGTGCCAGCAGTTACTTAGGGGGCAGACCCTCTGAAGCTTTCTTT. Amino acid sequence: CASSYLGGRPSEAFF.